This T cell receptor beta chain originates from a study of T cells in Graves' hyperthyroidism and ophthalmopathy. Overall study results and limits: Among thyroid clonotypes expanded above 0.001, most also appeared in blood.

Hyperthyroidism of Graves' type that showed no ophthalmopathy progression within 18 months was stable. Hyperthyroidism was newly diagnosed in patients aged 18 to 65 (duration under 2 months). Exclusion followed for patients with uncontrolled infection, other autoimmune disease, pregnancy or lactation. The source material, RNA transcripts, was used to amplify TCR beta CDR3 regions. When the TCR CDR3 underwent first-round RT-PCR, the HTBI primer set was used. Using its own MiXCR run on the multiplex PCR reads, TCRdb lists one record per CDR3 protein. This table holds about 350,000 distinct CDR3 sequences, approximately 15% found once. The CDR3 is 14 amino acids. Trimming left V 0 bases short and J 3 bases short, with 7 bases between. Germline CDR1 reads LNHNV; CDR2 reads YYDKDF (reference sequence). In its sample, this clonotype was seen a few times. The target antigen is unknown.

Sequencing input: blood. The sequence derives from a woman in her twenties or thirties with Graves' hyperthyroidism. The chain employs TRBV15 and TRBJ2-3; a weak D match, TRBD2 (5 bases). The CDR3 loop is CATSRDRGTDTQYF. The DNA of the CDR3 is TGTGCCACCAGCAGAGATAGAGGGACAGATACGCAGTATTTT.